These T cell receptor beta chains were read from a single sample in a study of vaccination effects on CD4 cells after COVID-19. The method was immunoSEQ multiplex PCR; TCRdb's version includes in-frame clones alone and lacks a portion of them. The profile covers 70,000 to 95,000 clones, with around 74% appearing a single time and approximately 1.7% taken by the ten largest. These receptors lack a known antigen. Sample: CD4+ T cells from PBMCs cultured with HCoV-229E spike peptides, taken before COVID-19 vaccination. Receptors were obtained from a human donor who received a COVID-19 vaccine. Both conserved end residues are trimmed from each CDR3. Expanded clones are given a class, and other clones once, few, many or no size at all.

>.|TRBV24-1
ATSGPTRDRGSYGYT
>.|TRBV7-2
ASSLIGTSGYNEQF
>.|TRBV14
ASKLKGKPQH
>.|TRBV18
ASSGQDPYSSYNEQF
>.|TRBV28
ASTSGGGKTEAF
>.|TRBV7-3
ASSLGLGHSETQY
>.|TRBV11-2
ASSLGLAGMETQY
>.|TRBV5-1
ASSLTGGGNTIY
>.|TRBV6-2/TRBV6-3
ASSSKGKLF
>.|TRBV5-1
ASSRDPGQGGEKLF
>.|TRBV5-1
ASSWGTRQETQY
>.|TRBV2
ASSEGSGELF
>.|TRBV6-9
ASSQDRGGFCTGELF
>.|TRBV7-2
ASSLGRSAHNYGYT
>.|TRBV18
ASSPFGGENEKLF
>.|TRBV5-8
ASSLGHLAKNIQY
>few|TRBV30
AWSVRGNTEAF
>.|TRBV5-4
ASSLKQGEDTQY
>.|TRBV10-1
ASSDEGDPSGNTIY
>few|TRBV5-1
ASSLSGGNTEAF
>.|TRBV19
ASSIGIPGGQGDTQY
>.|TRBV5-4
ASSLVPGEDYGYT
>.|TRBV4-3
ASSQDNSRASAGYT
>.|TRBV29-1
SVGGVGGETQY
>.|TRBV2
ASSERGNTGELF
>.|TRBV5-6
ASLRSRETQY
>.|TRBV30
ASSTGGSYNSPLH
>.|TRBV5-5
ASSLQGAGYQPQH
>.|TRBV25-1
ASSAGMETQY
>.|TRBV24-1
ATSSTGERRETQY
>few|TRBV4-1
ASSQVLARETQY
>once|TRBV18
ASSSYQGSGSGNTIY
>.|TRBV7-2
ASSRGLGSGELF
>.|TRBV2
ASGGGGTSGGISTDTQY
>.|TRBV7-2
ASSLRQGYNEQF
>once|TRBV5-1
ASSPGTPNTGELF
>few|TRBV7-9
ASSYPGQGDYGYT
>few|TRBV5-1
ASSRDYEQF
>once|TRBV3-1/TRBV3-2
ASSQVGPGAEAF
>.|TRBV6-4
ASSAGAGAYTDTQY
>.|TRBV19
ASSNQGLRAGGANVLT
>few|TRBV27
ASSDRTIQETQY
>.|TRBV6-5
ASSYSMNTEAF
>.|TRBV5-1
ASSLAPNSYNYGYT
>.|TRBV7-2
ASSLRTGAGSLAKNIQY
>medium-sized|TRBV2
ASARGNQPQH
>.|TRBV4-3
ASSQRQGSYNSPLH
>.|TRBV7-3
ASSETRGETQY
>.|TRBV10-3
AISDTAGSYNEQF
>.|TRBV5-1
ASSSEGTGARY
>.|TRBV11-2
ASSFAWGARGTGELF
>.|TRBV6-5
ASSGTGGDQPQH
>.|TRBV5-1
ASSFGGGPNYGYT